This TCR beta chain was sequenced in a study of pediatric ulcerative colitis. With regard to this clone: Its antigen is still unknown.

This was a survey-level run. Profiling relied on immunoSEQ multiplex PCR, and the TCRdb table lists in-frame clones only, not all of them. The sample yields 54,000 or so clones, more than 75% seen once. V lost 6 bases to trimming and J lost 6 bases; unmatched junction nucleotides: 4. Germline V CDR1 and CDR2: WNHNN, SYGVQD (reference sequence). The CDR3 is made up of 13 amino acids. Whole-study results and caveats: Two rectal clonotypes were found only in ulcerative colitis patients, all of them.

Blood was drawn at the time of colonoscopy. The rearrangement joins TRBV10-1 to TRBJ1-5; 8 bases line up with TRBD1. This clonotype was sampled from a boy between 10 and 17 years old who was a control in a study of pediatric ulcerative colitis. Specimen: blood. The CDR3, as DNA: TGCGCCAGCAGCAGGGGGCTTAGTCAGCCCCAGCATTTT. Its translation: CASSRGLSQPQHF.